This T cell receptor (beta chain) was recorded in a study of OX40 agonist ivuxolimab in advanced cancers. With regard to the full study: Ivuxolimab, which targeted the costimulatory receptor OX40 (CD134), was an agonistic, fully human IgG2 monoclonal antibody. Intravenous ivuxolimab was administered to patients every 2 weeks at six dose levels: 0.01, 0.1, 0.3, 1.5, 3 and 10 mg/kg. Of the roughly 54 dose-escalation patients, hepatocellular carcinoma was present in around 20, melanoma in roughly 15, renal cell carcinoma in 9 and head and neck cancer in 9. A male proportion of around 81% and a mean age of around 60 years, ranging from roughly 23 to 85, were recorded for the dose-escalation cohort. Prior anti-PD-1, anti-PD-L1 or anti-CTLA-4 therapy was permitted, and approximately 41% of dose-escalation patients had received checkpoint inhibitors. Partial responses occurred in three dose-escalation patients, of whom one had hepatocellular carcinoma and two had cutaneous melanoma. Peripheral TCRbeta sequencing was intended to test whether TCR sequence diversity was altered and clonal T-cell expansion was caused by ivuxolimab. The paper reports the monotherapy dose-escalation portion (N of about 50 patients) of the phase I ivuxolimab trial.

CDR1 and CDR2 (SGDLS, YYNGEE) derive from the germline V gene. V sheds 0 bases and J sheds 1 base, leaving 10 bases between their ends. The CDR3 sequence holds 15 residues, the cysteine and phenylalanine included. Left in the record is the CDR3 DNA by itself, 45 bases read in frame from the first base. To note about this clone: The target of this receptor is not known. Qualities for individual bases were not recorded, and no much larger clone is one base off.

To sequence the TCRbeta CDR3 region, genomic DNA was isolated from the sorted cells. The immunoSEQ Assay was used to sequence the TCRbeta CDR3 regions. TCRdb retrieved this table from immuneACCESS and kept in-frame rearrangements only. Not all clones are present; in checked studies, unresolved V genes account for under half, and no reason is known for the remainder. This sample gives approximately 49,000 clones in total; 83% of them show up just once. The ten largest clones represent 1.2% of the sample. What the work shows at the level of the full study, not this receptor alone: After ivuxolimab, more expanded clones were found on average in CD8+ T cells than in CD4+ T cells. Antigen specificity was not determined for the clonally expanded peripheral T cells. At doses from 0.1 to 3.0 mg/kg, clonal expansion was seen in both CD4+ and CD8+ blood T cells between baseline and week 6. Low levels of normalized T-cell clonal expansion were also seen in some patients who did not respond. In the 0.1-3.0 mg/kg groups, partial responders had among the lowest normalized peripheral clonal expansion, particularly in CD8+ T cells.

Patients with autoimmune disease history or receiving systemic immunosuppression were excluded from the trial. Peripheral blood for TCR sequencing was collected from all dose cohorts at baseline, on cycle 4 day 1, and on cycle 7 day 1. The samples were drawn from a first-in-human, open-label, multicenter phase I dose-escalation trial of ivuxolimab. Adults with locally advanced or metastatic melanoma, renal cell, hepatocellular, or head and neck squamous cell carcinoma were enrolled in the trial. Before TCR sequencing, CD4+ and CD8+ T cells were separately sorted from peripheral blood. The rearranged segments are TRBV9 and TRBJ1-1, with no D gene named confidently. The sequences come from CD4+ or CD8+ T cells sorted from blood, collected in a trial of the OX40 agonist ivuxolimab. This TCR came from an adult with an advanced solid tumor such as melanoma, head and neck, liver or kidney cancer. The DNA sequence is given as TGTGCCAGCAGCGTAGGTCGGGCCCGGAACACTGAAGCTTTCTTT. This sequence encodes CASSVGRARNTEAFF.